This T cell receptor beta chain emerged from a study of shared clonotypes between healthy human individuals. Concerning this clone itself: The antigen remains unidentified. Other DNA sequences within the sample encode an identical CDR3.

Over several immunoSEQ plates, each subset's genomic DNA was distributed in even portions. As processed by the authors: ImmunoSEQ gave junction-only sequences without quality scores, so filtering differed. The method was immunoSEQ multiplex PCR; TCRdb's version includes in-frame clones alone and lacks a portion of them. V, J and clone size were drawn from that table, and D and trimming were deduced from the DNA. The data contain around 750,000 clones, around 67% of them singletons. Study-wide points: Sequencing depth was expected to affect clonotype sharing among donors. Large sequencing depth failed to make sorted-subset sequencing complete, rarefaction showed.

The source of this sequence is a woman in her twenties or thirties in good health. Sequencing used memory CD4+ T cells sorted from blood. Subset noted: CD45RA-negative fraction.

The CDR3 coding sequence is TGTGCCAGCAGCTCCGAGGGCGAGCAGTACTTC. This sequence encodes CASSSEGEQYF. The chain couples TRBV5-4 to TRBJ2-7; maybe TRBD2 (5 bases). V was shortened by 3 bases and J by 6 bases, with 7 bases between the two germline ends. Germline V gives CDR1 SGHNT, CDR2 YYREEE (reference sequence). This CDR3 is 11 amino acids long.